These 16 T cell receptor beta chains were sequenced from one sample in a study of T cell changes during pregnancy in multiple sclerosis. Libraries were prepared by immunoSEQ multiplex PCR; TCRdb keeps only in-frame clonotypes and omits some of them. The table records roughly 40,000 clones, 70% to 90% of them present only once. This specimen consisted of CD8+ T cells from peripheral blood mononuclear cells, obtained in the first trimester of pregnancy. Receptor source: a female donor with multiple sclerosis, enrolled in a pregnancy study.

As DNA, the CDR3 is TGCGCCAGCACCGGGGGAACTGAAGCTTTCTTT. This codes for CASTGGTEAFF. The chain recombines TRBV4-1 with TRBJ1-1, with a possible D match to TRBD1 (5 bases). This CDR3 comprises 11 residues. V was clipped by 7 bases and J by 5 bases, with 8 bases between them. Germline assignment: CDR1 MGHRA and CDR2 YSYEKL.

This chain links TRBV7-2 with TRBJ2-3, with 12 bases identical to TRBD2. J lost 6 bases, V lost 5 bases, and 6 bases had no gene match. The CDR3 extends over 15 amino acids. Germline V gene lookup returns CDR1 SGHTA and CDR2 FQGNSA. CDR3 DNA: TGTGCCAGCAGCACGACTAGCGGGGGATTGGATACGCAGTATTTT. This encodes CASSTTSGGLDTQYF.

This chain links TRBV19 with TRBJ1-5, with D hard to call. Per the germline V gene, CDR1 is LNHDA and CDR2 is SQIVND (reference sequence). CDR3 length: 15 residues. Trimming took 5 bases from V and 3 from J, leaving 14 bases between them. CDR3 sequence: CASSRSLSNNQPQHF. The CDR3 region has the DNA TGTGCCAGTAGTCGGTCCCTAAGTAACAATCAGCCCCAGCATTTT.

To note about this clone: Mismatch with germline at one junction end may stem from a read error. The CDR3 spells CRGTTNTGELFF. DNA for the CDR3: TGCCGGGGGACGACGAACACCGGGGAGCTGTTTTTT. This chain joins TRBV7-9 and TRBJ2-2; D perhaps matches TRBD2 (6 bases). Germline CDR1 is SEHNR and CDR2 is FQNEAQ (reference sequence). The CDR3 has 12 amino acids.

The V and J genes are TRBV2 and TRBJ1-4; D is unresolved. The CDR3 extends over 11 amino acids. Trimming stripped 10 bases from V and 13 bases from J, with 16 bases between. The germline V gene has CDR1 SNHLY and CDR2 FYNNEI. CDR3 sequence (DNA): TGTGCCACCATTTGGAAGGGAGGACTGTTTTTT. Translation: CATIWKGGLFF. Filled out from reference TRBV2 and TRBJ1-4, the complete variable domain reads EPEVTQTPSHQVTQMGQEVILRCVPISNHLYFYWYRQILGQKVEFLVSFYNNEISEKSEIFDDQFSVERPDGSNFTLKIRSTKLEDSAMYFCATIWKGGLFFGSGTQLSVL.

The chain employs TRBV29-1 and TRBJ2-6; 9 bases fit TRBD1. The junction had 6 bases not matched to a gene; V was cut back by 3 bases and J by 0 bases. This CDR3 has 17 amino acids. Per the germline V gene, CDR1 is SQVTM and CDR2 is ANQGSEA. The CDR3 protein is CSVEAGTGSSGANVLTF. CDR3 nucleotides: TGCAGCGTTGAGGCCGGGACAGGGAGCTCTGGGGCCAACGTCCTGACTTTC.

The CDR3 protein is CASSQTHSSYNSPLHF. For the CDR3, the DNA is TGCGCCAGCAGCCAAACTCACAGCTCCTATAATTCACCCCTCCACTTT. The V and J genes are TRBV4-3 and TRBJ1-6; D remains ambiguous. V was clipped by 2 bases and J by 0 bases, with 8 bases between them. There are 16 residues in the CDR3. Looked up from germline, CDR1 is LGHNA and CDR2 is YSLEER.

This chain joins TRBV6-1 and TRBJ2-7, with TRBD2 matching over 11 bases. J gave up 5 bases and V 10 bases, and 4 bases lay outside the gene matches. CDR1 and CDR2 (germline): MNHNS, SASEGT. The CDR3 covers 12 residues. As DNA, the CDR3 is TGTGCCACGGGACTAGCGGTCGACGAGCAGTACTTC. Its protein product is CATGLAVDEQYF.

The rearrangement uses TRBV7-9 and TRBJ2-7; 9 nucleotides line up with TRBD1. Germline V gene sequence: CDR1 SEHNR, CDR2 FQNEAQ (reference sequence). This CDR3 has 14 amino acids. The trim removed 3 bases at V and 4 bases at J, leaving 4 bases unmatched. The CDR3 DNA follows: TGTGCCAGCAGCTTCCCGACAGGGGGGTACGAGCAGTACTTC. It is translated as CASSFPTGGYEQYF.

The rearrangement links TRBV10-3 to TRBJ1-2; no firm D call. CDR3 length: 12 amino acids. Trimming shortened V by 8 bases and J by 8 bases, and 15 bases separated the two germline ends. In germline, CDR1 is ENHRY, CDR2 SYGVKD. CDR3 DNA: TGTGCCATCCCGGCCGGGGAGGTAGGCTACACCTTC. Amino acids: CAIPAGEVGYTF.

This chain links TRBV5-1 with TRBJ2-2; D may be TRBD1 (5 bases). The CDR3 runs 15 residues. V was trimmed by 0 bases and J by 3 bases, leaving 9 bases between them. The germline gives CDR1 SGHRS, CDR2 YFSETQ. The CDR3 DNA reads TGCGCCAGCAGCTTGGGGGGCCCCCACACCGGGGAGCTGTTTTTT. This translates into CASSLGGPHTGELFF.

The chain links TRBV5-6 to TRBJ2-7; TRBD2 matches 12 bases. Germline CDR1 is SGHDT and CDR2 is YYEEEE. Trimming took 5 bases from V and 5 from J; bases not matched to a gene: 5. The CDR3 totals 14 residues. The CDR3 bases are TGTGCCAGCAGTCCTAGCGGGGGGGCCGACGAGCAGTACTTC. This encodes CASSPSGGADEQYF. The variable domain in full, completed from reference TRBV5-6 and TRBJ2-7, reads DAGVTQSPTHLIKTRGQQVTLRCSPKSGHDTVSWYQQALGQGPQFIFQYYEEEERQRGNFPDRFSGHQFPNYSSELNVNALLLGDSALYLCASSPSGGADEQYFGPGTRLTVT.

This rearrangement joins TRBV10-3 to TRBJ1-1, with a possible D match to TRBD1 (5 bases). V was trimmed by 3 bases and J by 7 bases, leaving 6 bases between them. This CDR3 spans 11 amino acids. Germline lookup yields CDR1 ENHRY and CDR2 SYGVKD. For the CDR3, the DNA is TGTGCCATCAGTGAAACAGGTGAAGCTTTCTTT. It encodes CAISETGEAFF.

The V and J genes are TRBV19 and TRBJ1-1; perhaps TRBD1 as D (6 bases). Trimming removed 8 bases at V and 2 bases at J, with 24 bases between. The CDR3 covers 17 residues. The V gene's germline CDR1 is LNHDA and CDR2 SQIVND (reference sequence). CDR3 sequence reads: CASLRTDSVTLNTEAFF. The CDR3, as DNA: TGTGCCAGTCTCCGGACAGACTCGGTGACCCTTAACACTGAAGCTTTCTTT.

This clone showed up just once. V is TRBV4-2 and J is TRBJ2-7, with D unresolved. This CDR3 is 15 amino acids long. The germline gives CDR1 LGHNA, CDR2 YNFKEQ. The V end lost 1 base, the J end lost 1 base, and 11 bases lay between the germline ends. The CDR3 reads CASSQVMGTSYEQYF. The CDR3 DNA reads as TGTGCCAGCAGCCAAGTAATGGGCACGTCCTACGAGCAGTACTTC.

This sequence joins TRBV19 and TRBJ1-5; unclear D gene. V lost 6 bases, J lost 5 bases, and 8 bases lay in between. Germline CDR1 reads LNHDA; CDR2 reads SQIVND (reference sequence). CDR3 length: 12 residues. The CDR3 sequence is CASSLPDQPQHF. The CDR3 DNA follows: TGTGCCAGTAGCCTCCCCGATCAGCCCCAGCATTTT.